These 20 T cell receptor beta chains originate from one sample sequenced in a study. TCRdb redid the calling of the RT-PCR reads with MiXCR, one entry per CDR3 protein. The table has around 700,000 distinct CDR3 sequences, approximately 14% seen once; the top ten hold roughly 3.9%. The sequenced sample was memory CD4+ T cells from blood. The receptors derive from a female donor in good health, serving as a healthy control.

There are many counts of this clonotype. The rearrangement links TRBV20-1 to TRBJ2-5; a possible D gene is TRBD1 (5 bases). Trimming stripped 1 base from V and 3 bases from J, with 30 bases between. CDR1 is DFQATT, CDR2 SNEGSKA, per germline (reference sequence). The CDR3 runs to 20 residues. DNA for the CDR3: TGCAGTGCTAGAGCTAAACTCACCCAGGCTCTCGCAGGGTACGAAGAGACCCAGTACTTC. It yields the protein CSARAKLTQALAGYEETQYF.

The chain has TRBV2 and TRBJ2-4; D is unresolved. The CDR3 has 14 residues. CDR1 and CDR2 (germline): SNHLY, FYNNEI. V was trimmed by 2 bases and J by 5 bases, leaving 10 bases between them. The CDR3 here is CASSEIAAENIQYF. CDR3 bases: TGTGCCAGCAGTGAAATCGCCGCGGAAAACATTCAGTACTTC.

The chain has TRBV7-9 and TRBJ2-6, with no clear D. CDR3 length: 18 amino acids. V was shortened by 5 bases and J by 0 bases, with 17 bases between the two germline ends. The germline V gene encodes CDR1 SEHNR and CDR2 FQNEAQ (reference sequence). CDR3 region: CASSPDPTLLSGANVLTF. CDR3 DNA: TGTGCCAGCAGCCCGGACCCAACCCTTCTCTCTGGGGCCAACGTCCTGACTTTC.

This chain uses TRBV20-1 with TRBJ1-5, with TRBD1 as a possible D gene (6 bases). The V gene's germline CDR1 is DFQATT and CDR2 SNEGSKA (reference sequence). V shed 5 bases and J shed 6 bases, with 14 bases lying between them. This CDR3 region has 13 residues. CDR3 sequence: CSAESGGGQPQHF. The CDR3 DNA reads as TGCAGTGCTGAGTCGGGGGGCGGTCAGCCCCAGCATTTT.

The chain recombines TRBV20-1 with TRBJ2-3; 8 bases map to TRBD2. J lost 8 bases, V lost 7 bases, and 11 bases had no gene match. Looked up from germline, CDR1 is DFQATT and CDR2 is SNEGSKA (reference sequence). The CDR3 is 13 amino acids. This CDR3 is CSGGLAGGGTQYF. DNA for the CDR3: TGCAGTGGGGGCTTGGCGGGAGGAGGTACGCAGTATTTT.

This clonotype came up a few times. The chain combines TRBV4-3 with TRBJ2-2, with D possibly called TRBD1 or TRBD2 (7 bases each). V shed 3 bases and J shed 6 bases, with 20 bases lying between them. The length of the CDR3 is 17 residues. Per germline, CDR1 LGHNA and CDR2 YSLEER. The CDR3 DNA sequence: TGCGCCAGCAGCCATCGAGGGGAGGGGGCGGCCCCCGGGGAGCTGTTTTTT. Amino acid sequence: CASSHRGEGAAPGELFF.

The chain employs TRBV20-1 and TRBJ2-7, with TRBD2 matching over 8 bases. V was pared by 3 bases and J by 6 bases, with 7 bases of the junction left unmatched. The length of the CDR3 is 13 residues. Germline V gene lookup returns CDR1 DFQATT and CDR2 SNEGSKA (reference sequence). CDR3 coding DNA: TGCAGTGCTAGGGGGACTAGTCTCGGCGAGCAGTACTTC. It specifies CSARGTSLGEQYF.

This clonotype was recorded many times. This chain uses TRBV6-5 with TRBJ1-1; perhaps TRBD1 as D (5 bases). CDR3 length: 14 residues. V lost 5 bases and J lost 1, with 11 bases in between. Germline loops: CDR1 MNHEY, CDR2 SVGAGI. CDR3 in DNA: TGTGCCAGCAGTAAGGGGCCCAGGAACACTGAAGCTTTCTTT. Translating it yields CASSKGPRNTEAFF.

This clonotype was picked up many times. This chain connects TRBV29-1 to TRBJ1-5; D call uncertain. CDR3 size: 11 residues. V lost 6 bases to trimming and J lost 5 bases, with 8 bases between them. Germline CDR1 SQVTM, CDR2 ANQGSEA. CDR3 nucleotide sequence: TGCAGCGTGGGGTATGATCAGCCCCAGCATTTT. This gives the protein CSVGYDQPQHF.

This clonotype appeared many times. The chain joins TRBV10-3 to TRBJ1-2, with D possibly matching TRBD1 (5 bases). Germline V CDR1 and CDR2: ENHRY, SYGVKD. The CDR3 is 14 residues long. Between the trimmed V and J ends, which lost 5 bases and 7 bases, there was a span of 17 bases. The CDR3 nucleotides read TGTGCCATCAGTCGGGACCCGGACTCCTCTGGCTACACCTTC. This translates into CAISRDPDSSGYTF.

This clonotype appeared a few times. The chain carries TRBV27 and TRBJ1-1, with a possible D match to TRBD1 (5 bases). Trimming shortened V by 4 bases and J by 4 bases, and 16 bases separated the two germline ends. The CDR3 is made up of 15 amino acids. Germline V CDR1 and CDR2: MNHEY, SMNVEV (reference sequence). This CDR3 reads CASSSPNRGSTEAFF. CDR3 DNA sequence: TGTGCCAGCAGTTCCCCGAATAGGGGCAGCACTGAAGCTTTCTTT.

This clonotype was seen just once. This rearrangement joins TRBV7-8 to TRBJ2-7, with D unresolved. The CDR3 runs to 13 residues. V lost 1 base to trimming and J lost 2 bases, with 6 bases between them. The germline V gene encodes CDR1 SGHVS and CDR2 FQNEAQ. CDR3 bases: TGTGCCAGCAGCTTAGAGCGTACCTACGAGCAGTACTTC. Translation gives CASSLERTYEQYF.

A few counts support this clonotype. The chain links TRBV20-1 to TRBJ1-2; possible D gene TRBD1, 6 bases. The V gene's germline CDR1 is DFQATT and CDR2 SNEGSKA (reference sequence). With 4 bases removed from V and 4 bases from J, the gap between germline ends came to 13 bases. The CDR3 loop spans 13 amino acids. CDR3 in amino acids: CSAKYRDFYGYTF. Written as DNA, the CDR3 is TGCAGTGCTAAGTACAGGGACTTCTATGGCTACACCTTC.

Only a few counts were recorded for this clonotype. This chain joins TRBV5-1 and TRBJ2-5; no clear D. Trimming removed 4 bases from V and 3 bases from J, with 10 bases in between. The CDR3 covers 13 residues. In germline, CDR1 is SGHRS, CDR2 YFSETQ. Here the CDR3 DNA reads TGCGCCAGCAGCGATGGCGGAAAAGAGACCCAGTACTTC. Protein sequence: CASSDGGKETQYF.

The chain recombines TRBV5-1 with TRBJ2-7; TRBD2 might be the D (7 bases). The CDR3 runs 15 residues. Germline lookup yields CDR1 SGHRS and CDR2 YFSETQ. V was pared by 1 base and J by 2 bases, with 13 bases between. In DNA form, the CDR3 reads TGCGCCAGCAGCTTGACAGGGACTACGGCCTACGAGCAGTACTTC. The encoded protein is CASSLTGTTAYEQYF.

The chain combines TRBV12-3 or TRBV12-4 with TRBJ2-5; TRBD2 matches at 9 bases. Germline trimming cut 6 bases from V and 5 bases from J; bases unmatched to any gene: 10. The CDR3 consists of 15 residues. CDR3 nucleotide sequence: TGTGCCAGCAGCCGTGAAGCGGGAGGTTGGGAGACCCAGTACTTC. Translation gives CASSREAGGWETQYF.

This clonotype was picked up a small number of times. The chain links TRBV20-1 to TRBJ2-3, with 10 bases fitting TRBD2. With 5 bases clipped from V and 3 bases from J, the junction kept 5 bases outside the gene matches. CDR1 DFQATT and CDR2 SNEGSKA come from the germline V gene (reference sequence). The CDR3 runs to 14 residues. Here the CDR3 reads CSAFGLAATDTQYF. The CDR3 DNA reads as TGCAGTGCTTTTGGACTAGCGGCGACAGATACGCAGTATTTT.

The chain combines TRBV7-3 with TRBJ2-7; D is ambiguous. Germline lookup yields CDR1 SGHTA and CDR2 FQGTGA. The germline V and J ends were trimmed by 0 bases and 0 bases, with 6 bases remaining between them. The length of the CDR3 is 14 residues. CDR3 nucleotides: TGTGCCAGCAGCTTAACAGCGAACTCCTACGAGCAGTACTTC. It translates to CASSLTANSYEQYF. Filled out from reference TRBV7-3 and TRBJ2-7, the complete variable domain reads GAGVSQTPSNKVTEKGKYVELRCDPISGHTALYWYRQSLGQGPEFLIYFQGTGAADDSGLPNDRFFAVRPEGSVSTLKIQRTERGDSAVYLCASSLTANSYEQYFGPGTRLTVT.

This clonotype was found many times. The gene calls are TRBV20-1 and TRBJ1-1; a weak D match, TRBD1 (5 bases). The V gene's germline CDR1 is DFQATT and CDR2 SNEGSKA (reference sequence). The CDR3 length is 12 residues. The V end was cut by 3 bases, the J end by 8 bases, with 13 bases between. The CDR3 DNA reads TGCAGTGCTAGGGCCAACAGGAGAGAAGCTTTCTTT. Translation gives CSARANRREAFF.

This clonotype was detected ten times or more. The chain employs TRBV4-3 and TRBJ2-1; 10 bases map to TRBD2. The CDR3 extends over 16 amino acids. V shed 0 bases and J 1 base; nucleotides not matched to a gene: 0. Germline V gives CDR1 LGHNA, CDR2 YSLEER. The CDR3 reads CASSQDSGGSYNEQFF. The CDR3 DNA is TGCGCCAGCAGCCAAGATAGCGGGGGGTCCTACAATGAGCAGTTCTTC.